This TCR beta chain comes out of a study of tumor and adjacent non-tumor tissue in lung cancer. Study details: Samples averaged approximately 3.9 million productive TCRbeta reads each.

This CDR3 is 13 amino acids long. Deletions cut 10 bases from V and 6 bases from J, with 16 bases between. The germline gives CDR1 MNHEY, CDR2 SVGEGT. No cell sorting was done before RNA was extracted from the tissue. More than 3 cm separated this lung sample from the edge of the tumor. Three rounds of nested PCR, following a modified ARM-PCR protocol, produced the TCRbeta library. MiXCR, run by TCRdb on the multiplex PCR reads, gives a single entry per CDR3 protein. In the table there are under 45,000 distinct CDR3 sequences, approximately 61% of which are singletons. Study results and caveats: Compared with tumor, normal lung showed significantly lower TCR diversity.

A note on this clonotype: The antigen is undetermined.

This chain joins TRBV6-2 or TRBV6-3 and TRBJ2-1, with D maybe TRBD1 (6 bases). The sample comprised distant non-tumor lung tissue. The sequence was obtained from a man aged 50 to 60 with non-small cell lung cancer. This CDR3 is CANRGGPGNEQFF. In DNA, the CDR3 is TGTGCCAACAGAGGGGGACCCGGCAATGAGCAGTTCTTC.